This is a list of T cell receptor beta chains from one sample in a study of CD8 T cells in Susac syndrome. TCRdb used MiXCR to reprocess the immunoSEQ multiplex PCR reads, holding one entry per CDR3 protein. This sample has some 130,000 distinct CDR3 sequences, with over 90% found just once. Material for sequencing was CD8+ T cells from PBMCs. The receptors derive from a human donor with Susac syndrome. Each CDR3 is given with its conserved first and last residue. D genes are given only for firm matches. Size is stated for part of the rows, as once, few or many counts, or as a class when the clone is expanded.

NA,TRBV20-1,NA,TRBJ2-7,TGCAGTGCTGGTGGACTCTACGAGCAGTACTTC,CSAGGLYEQYF
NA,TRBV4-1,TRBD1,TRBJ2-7,TGCGCCAGCAGCCAAGTATTCTTAAAGGGACAGGGAAGCCACGAGCAGTACTTC,CASSQVFLKGQGSHEQYF
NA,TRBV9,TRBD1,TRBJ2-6,TGTGCCAGCAGCGCCTCCGGGACAGGGGGCGCGTGGGGGGCCAACGTCCTGACTTTC,CASSASGTGGAWGANVLTF
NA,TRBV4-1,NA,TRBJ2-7,TGCGCCAGCAGCCAAGGTGGTGGGCGGGCGGGCTCCTACGAGCAGTACTTC,CASSQGGGRAGSYEQYF
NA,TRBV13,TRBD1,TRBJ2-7,TGTGCCAGCAGCCCGGGACAGTCCTACGAGCAGTACTTC,CASSPGQSYEQYF
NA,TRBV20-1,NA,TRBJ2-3,TGCAGTGCTAGAGATCCGAATACAGATACGCAGTATTTT,CSARDPNTDTQYF
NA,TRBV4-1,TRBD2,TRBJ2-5,TGCGCCAGCAGCCAAGAGCTGGCGGGAGAACAAGAGACCCAGTACTTC,CASSQELAGEQETQYF
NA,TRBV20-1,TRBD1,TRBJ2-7,TGCAGTGCTAGATCAAATCCCAGAACGGGACAGGGTTACGAGCAGTACTTC,CSARSNPRTGQGYEQYF
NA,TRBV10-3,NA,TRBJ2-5,TGTGCCATCAGTGATGGGCGGGAGACCCAGTACTTC,CAISDGRETQYF
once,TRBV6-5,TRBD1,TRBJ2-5,TGTGCCAGCAGTTACACAGGGGGGATAGGCGAGACCCAGTACTTC,CASSYTGGIGETQYF
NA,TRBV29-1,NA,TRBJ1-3,TGCAGCGTTGGGGTGGCAGATTCTTTAGCCTCTGGAAACACCATATATTTT,CSVGVADSLASGNTIYF
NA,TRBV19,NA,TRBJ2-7,TGTGCCAGTAGTATAGGGCTGGGCGGTAGCTCCTACGAGCAGTACTTC,CASSIGLGGSSYEQYF
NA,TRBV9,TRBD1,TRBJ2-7,TGTGCCAGCAGCATTGACAGGGATTCCTACGAGCAGTACTTC,CASSIDRDSYEQYF
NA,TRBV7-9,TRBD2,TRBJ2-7,TGTGCCAGCAGCTTGTCAGGCGGGAGTGACGAGCAGTACTTC,CASSLSGGSDEQYF
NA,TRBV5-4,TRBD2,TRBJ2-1,TGTGCCAGCAGCTTGGCGGGACTAGCGGGAGAAGAGCAGTTCTTC,CASSLAGLAGEEQFF
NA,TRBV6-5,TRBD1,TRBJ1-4,TGTGCCAGCAGTTACAGCACCAGAGGACAGGGGGCGGATAATGAAAAACTGTTTTTT,CASSYSTRGQGADNEKLFF
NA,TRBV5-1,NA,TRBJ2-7,TGCGCCAGCAGCTTGGATGGGACGGACGTGGAGCAGTACTTC,CASSLDGTDVEQYF
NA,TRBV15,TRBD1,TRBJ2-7,TGTGCCACCAGCCGACAGGGGACCTACGAGCAGTACTTC,CATSRQGTYEQYF